The sequence of this TCR beta chain was determined in a study of blood T cell repertoires in COVID-19. For the study at large: T cells, B-cell-depleted T cells, or PBMCs supplied cDNA or gDNA.

Per the germline V gene, CDR1 is KGHSH and CDR2 is LQKENI. There are 13 residues in the CDR3. Trimming stripped 2 bases from V and 0 bases from J, with 4 bases between. Authors' data handling: How many nucleated cells were present was estimated from reference gene primer amplification. TCRdb keeps only in-frame clones here, not all; method: immunoSEQ multiplex PCR. The V and J calls and clone size are taken from that table; D and trimming were inferred from the DNA. The data show approximately 97,000 clones, over 75% seen once. V usage is TRBV18 and J usage is TRBJ1-1; no clear D. This TCR was sampled from a man in his 60s with acute or convalescent COVID-19. Sequencing was carried out using peripheral blood. DNA for the CDR3: TGTGCCAGCTCACCAGGCATGAACACTGAAGCTTTCTTT. Translation: CASSPGMNTEAFF.